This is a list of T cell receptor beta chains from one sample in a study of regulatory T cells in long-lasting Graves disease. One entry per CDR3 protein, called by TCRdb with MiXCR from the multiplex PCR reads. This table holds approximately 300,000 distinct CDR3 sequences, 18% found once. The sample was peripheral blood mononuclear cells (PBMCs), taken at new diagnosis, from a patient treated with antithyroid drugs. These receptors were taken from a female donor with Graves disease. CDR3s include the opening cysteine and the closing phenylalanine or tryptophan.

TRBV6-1	CASRGVLAKNIQYF
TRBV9	CASTAGVVRSYNEQFF
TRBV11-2	CASSSGTGFSQPQHF
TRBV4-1	CASSQLQGNEQFF
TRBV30	CAWSGARVNTEAFF
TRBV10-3	CAISESAGTAFF
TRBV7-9	CASSLSRGKLNTEAFF
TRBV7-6	CASSLSEDYGYTF
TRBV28	CASSISLETQYF
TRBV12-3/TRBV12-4	CASTGGRGTDTQYF
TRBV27	CASRRDRANYGYTF
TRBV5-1	CASSLEGGHGQPQHF
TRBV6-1	CASSPGQGGGEKLFF
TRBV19	CASSLLGAGTDTQYF
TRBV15	CATRGAGVAYEQYF
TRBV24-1	CATSDLGLAGGNEQFF
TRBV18	CASSRGSTNEKLFF
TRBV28	CASSLPGDRDGEKLFF
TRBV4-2	CASSQGTGTNTDTQYF
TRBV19	CASSIDGVSYEQYF
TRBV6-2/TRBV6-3	CASSYSLGGTIYF
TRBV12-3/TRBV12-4	CASSLGLGSLAQYF
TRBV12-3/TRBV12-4	CASSLRAGGASEAFF
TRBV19	CASIPVHGNTIYF
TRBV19	CASSIIGTGGEQPQHF
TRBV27	CASSLTGAETQYF
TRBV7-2	CASSPPGLGGSTDTQYF
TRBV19	CASRGSGLQETQYF
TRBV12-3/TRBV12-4	CASSLGMNTEAFF
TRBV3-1	CASSQERGYEQYF
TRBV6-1	CASSGGWGASQPQHF
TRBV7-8	CASSAVARDNPYEQYF
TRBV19	CASRVSGTAFSYEQYF
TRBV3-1	CASSHTPLAGLFF
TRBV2	CASSVPVGTNEKLFF
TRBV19	CASSVGQVPEETQYF
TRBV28	CASSWQGNSPLHF
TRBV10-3	CAIRGSVVTGYEQYF
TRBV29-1	CSVLGLAGGPTDTQYF
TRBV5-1	CASSLSRGSTEAFF
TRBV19	CASSPDSWGQPQHF
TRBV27	CASSPETYNEQFF
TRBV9	CASSREGRETQYF
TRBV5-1	CASSLGLGLSGANVLTF
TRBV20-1	CSATSSRSYEQYF
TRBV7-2	CASSLAVRPLNEQFF
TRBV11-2	CASSAVSGRNYEQYF
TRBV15	CATSRDRNSGNTIYF
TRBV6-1	CASAPGQSGNTIYF
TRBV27	CASSLSDRPLSGANVLTF
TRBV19	CASSIWLAANNEQFF
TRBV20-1	CSARRLAGDYNEQFF
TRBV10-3	CAISDPGLAGPGQFF
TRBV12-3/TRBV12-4	CASSAGPGIYEQYF